Below, 20 T cell receptor beta chains from the same sample are listed, as sequenced in a study of Graves' ophthalmopathy and Graves' hyperthyroidism. TCR beta CDR3 regions were amplified from RNA transcripts. HTBI-primed RT-PCR formed the first round, and a multiplex PCR formed the second. Each CDR3 protein gets one entry after TCRdb re-called the multiplex PCR reads with MiXCR. The repertoire holds fewer than 650,000 distinct CDR3 sequences, with 22% as singletons. The sequenced sample consisted of peripheral blood. These receptors were collected from a woman younger than 30 with stable Graves' hyperthyroidism. Some clones in this sample may be carry-over from other donors' samples.

The table lists this clonotype with many counts. The DNA of the CDR3 is TGTGCCAGCAGCCAATTCAATTCACCCCTCCACTTT. Its translation: CASSQFNSPLHF. This chain uses TRBV3-1 with TRBJ1-6; D gene uncertain. Germline-derived CDR1 and CDR2 are LGHDT and YNNKEL (reference sequence). Between the trimmed V and J ends, which lost 2 bases and 7 bases, there was a span of 3 bases. There are 12 residues in the CDR3.

This clonotype was seen repeatedly, ten times or more. V and J are TRBV11-2 and TRBJ2-7; TRBD1 matches 7 bases. Germline V gene lookup returns CDR1 SGHAT and CDR2 FQNNGV. The CDR3 sequence is 14 residues long. Germline trimming cut 5 bases from V and 5 bases from J; bases unmatched to any gene: 9. Here the CDR3 DNA reads TGTGCCAGCAGCACCCGACAGGGTAGCGACGAGCAGTACTTC. Protein sequence: CASSTRQGSDEQYF.

This clonotype was counted many times. The chain employs TRBV7-2 and TRBJ1-3; possible D gene TRBD1, 5 bases. The CDR3 is 17 amino acids. Germline-derived CDR1 and CDR2 are SGHTA and FQGNSA. With 0 bases removed from V and 4 bases from J, the gap between germline ends came to 16 bases. CDR3 sequence: CASSLAGTVSSGNTIYF. CDR3 DNA: TGTGCCAGCAGCTTAGCCGGGACGGTGTCATCCGGAAACACCATATATTTT.

This clonotype was picked up many times. J is TRBJ2-1 and V is TRBV10-3; D is possibly TRBD1 or TRBD2 (5 bases each). Trimming stripped 6 bases from V and 10 bases from J, with 13 bases between. There are 12 residues in the CDR3. CDR1 and CDR2 (germline): ENHRY, SYGVKD. The CDR3 DNA reads TGTGCCATCAGCTGGGACGCCCGAGAGCAGTTCTTC. This gives the protein CAISWDAREQFF.

This clonotype was detected a few times. The chain joins TRBV10-3 to TRBJ2-7; 8 positions match TRBD2. Germline loops: CDR1 ENHRY, CDR2 SYGVKD. With 3 bases clipped from V and 7 bases from J, the junction kept 11 bases outside the gene matches. The CDR3 loop spans 15 amino acids. CDR3 bases: TGTGCCATCAGTGAAACGCCTAGCGGGTCCAGGGAGCAGTACTTC. Protein product: CAISETPSGSREQYF.

This clonotype occurred many times. The DNA for the CDR3 is TGTGCCAGCAGCCCCCATTCGGGCTACAGTTATAATTCACCCCTCCACTTT. It yields the protein CASSPHSGYSYNSPLHF. The V call is TRBV9, the J call TRBJ1-6; no reliable D call. CDR1 is SGDLS and CDR2 is YYNGEE in the germline V gene. The V end was cut by 4 bases, the J end by 4 bases, with 18 bases between. The CDR3 spans 17 residues.

The CDR3 protein is CASSYTVRPRWGYTF. CDR3 nucleotide sequence: TGTGCCAGCAGTTACACCGTCCGACCCCGCTGGGGCTACACCTTC. The gene calls are TRBV6-2 or TRBV6-3 and TRBJ1-2, with D unresolved. Trimming stripped 2 bases from V and 8 bases from J, with 18 bases between. The CDR3 totals 15 residues. The germline gives CDR1 MNHEY, CDR2 SVGEGT.

This clonotype was seen many times. At one end, the junction sequence differs from germline, possibly due to a read error. The chain has TRBV6-5 and TRBJ2-7, with D uncertain. Germline CDR1 is MNHEY and CDR2 is SVGAGI. The CDR3 covers 12 residues. CDR3 bases: TGTGCCACCAGTCCCAGGAACTACGAGCAGTACTTC. This encodes CATSPRNYEQYF.

This clonotype occurred many times. CDR3 sequence reads: CASSQGRSGNTIYF. As DNA, the CDR3 is TGTGCCAGCAGCCAAGGACGATCTGGAAACACCATATATTTT. The chain is built from TRBV2 and TRBJ1-3; unclear D gene. The V and J ends lost 6 bases and 1 base respectively, with 10 bases between them. Germline values: CDR1 SNHLY, CDR2 FYNNEI. The CDR3 has 14 amino acids.

This clonotype was counted ten times or more. The V call is TRBV20-1, the J call TRBJ2-2; no firm D call. Trimming took 3 bases from V and 2 from J, leaving 7 bases between them. The CDR3 consists of 13 residues. CDR1 and CDR2 from the germline V gene are DFQATT and SNEGSKA (reference sequence). In nucleotides, the CDR3 is TGCAGTGCTAGGCGTCTCAACACCGGGGAGCTGTTTTTT. This translates into CSARRLNTGELFF.

This clonotype came up a few times. The J gene is TRBJ2-5, the V gene TRBV12-3 or TRBV12-4, with 13 positions matching TRBD2. This CDR3 comprises 18 residues. V shed 5 bases, J shed 0 bases, and the junction held 9 bases outside the gene matches. For the CDR3, the DNA is TGTGCCAGCAGTCCCTCGGGACTAGCGGGGCCGTACCAAGAGACCCAGTACTTC. Translation: CASSPSGLAGPYQETQYF.

The gene calls are TRBV6-1 and TRBJ2-5; 12 bases map to TRBD2. This CDR3 contains 15 residues. The J segment lost 4 bases and the V segment lost 1 base, leaving 1 base of the junction unmatched. The V gene's germline CDR1 is MNHNS and CDR2 SASEGT. The CDR3 here is CASSEGLAGAETQYF. The CDR3 region has the DNA TGTGCCAGCAGTGAAGGACTAGCGGGAGCAGAGACCCAGTACTTC.

This clonotype was recorded at least ten times. The chain is built from TRBV6-5 and TRBJ1-5; D uncertain. V lost 6 bases, J lost 5 bases, and 11 bases lay in between. The CDR3 totals 13 residues. Germline-derived CDR1 and CDR2 are MNHEY and SVGAGI. CDR3 in amino acids: CASRMSPDQPQHF. In DNA, the CDR3 is TGTGCCAGCAGGATGTCGCCCGATCAGCCCCAGCATTTT.

At least ten counts were recorded for this clonotype. The J gene is TRBJ2-7, the V gene TRBV2; D possibly corresponds to TRBD1 (5 bases). Germline assignment: CDR1 SNHLY and CDR2 FYNNEI. This CDR3 contains 15 residues. V lost 6 bases and J lost 0, with 15 bases in between. The CDR3 DNA follows: TGTGCCAGCAGGATGAAACAGGCCTCCTCCTACGAGCAGTACTTC. Protein product: CASRMKQASSYEQYF.

Many counts were recorded for this clonotype. The genes are TRBV7-9 and TRBJ2-7, with 10 positions matching TRBD2. The CDR3 covers 15 residues. CDR1 SEHNR and CDR2 FQNEAQ come from the germline V gene (reference sequence). V lost 2 bases to trimming and J lost 6 bases; unmatched junction nucleotides: 7. The CDR3 spells CASSLTASGGFEQYF. CDR3 sequence (DNA): TGTGCCAGCAGCTTAACAGCTAGCGGGGGTTTCGAGCAGTACTTC.

This clonotype was counted ten times or more. The chain recombines TRBV15 with TRBJ1-1, with D possibly TRBD1 on 5 matching bases. Per germline, CDR1 LNHNV and CDR2 YYDKDF (reference sequence). CDR3 length: 14 amino acids. Trimming took off 0 bases at V and 4 bases at J, with 9 bases between the two ends. CDR3 DNA sequence: TGTGCCACCAGCAGAGACAGGGCTGGCACTGAAGCTTTCTTT. It translates to CATSRDRAGTEAFF.

This chain connects TRBV20-1 to TRBJ2-7; no clear D gene. V was pared by 3 bases and J by 3 bases, with 18 bases between. The germline gives CDR1 DFQATT, CDR2 SNEGSKA (reference sequence). The CDR3 length is 15 residues. In DNA form, the CDR3 reads TGCAGTGCTAGTGAGAACGCTTCCCCAAACTACGAGCAGTACTTC. This sequence encodes CSASENASPNYEQYF.

The chain uses TRBV6-2 or TRBV6-3 and TRBJ2-7, with no clear D. From germline, CDR1 is MNHEY and CDR2 SVGEGT. The CDR3 runs to 14 residues. V lost 1 base to trimming and J lost 2 bases, with 9 bases between them. CDR3 nucleotide sequence: TGTGCCAGCAGTTACTTTATGATCCCCTACGAGCAGTACTTC. Its translation: CASSYFMIPYEQYF.

Ten or more counts support this clonotype. The V and J genes are TRBV6-5 and TRBJ2-7, with 11 bases that match TRBD2. The CDR3 is 18 amino acids. Unmatched junction bases numbered 9, after V lost 0 bases and J lost 2 bases. From germline, CDR1 is MNHEY and CDR2 SVGAGI. The CDR3 is CASSYSRLAGGGTYEQYF. Written as DNA, the CDR3 is TGTGCCAGCAGTTACTCACGGCTAGCGGGAGGTGGAACCTACGAGCAGTACTTC.

In this sample, this clonotype turned up many times. This chain uses TRBV15 with TRBJ2-5; D possibly corresponds to TRBD1 (6 bases). Germline V CDR1 and CDR2: LNHNV, YYDKDF (reference sequence). Deletions cut 0 bases from V and 2 bases from J, with 19 bases between. CDR3 size: 18 residues. This CDR3 is CATSRDSWSMRGQETQYF. In DNA, the CDR3 is TGTGCCACCAGCAGAGATAGCTGGTCGATGAGGGGGCAAGAGACCCAGTACTTC.